This TCR beta chain was identified in a study of OX40 agonist ivuxolimab in advanced cancers. About the investigation overall: Ivuxolimab was an agonistic, fully human IgG2 monoclonal antibody directed against OX40 (CD134), a costimulatory receptor. Intravenous ivuxolimab was administered to patients every 2 weeks at six dose levels: 0.01, 0.1, 0.3, 1.5, 3 and 10 mg/kg. Of the roughly 50 dose-escalation patients, hepatocellular carcinoma was present in about 20, melanoma in approximately 15, renal cell carcinoma in 9 and head and neck cancer in 9. In the dose-escalation cohort, more than 80% of patients were male, and the mean age was roughly 60 years with a range of roughly 20 to 79. Prior anti-PD-1, anti-PD-L1 or anti-CTLA-4 therapy was permitted, and checkpoint inhibitors had been received by less than 45% of dose-escalation patients. Partial responses occurred in three dose-escalation patients, of whom one had hepatocellular carcinoma and two had cutaneous melanoma. Peripheral TCRbeta sequencing aimed to test whether ivuxolimab altered TCR sequence diversity and caused clonal T-cell expansion. The paper reports the monotherapy dose-escalation portion (N of about 47 patients) of the phase I ivuxolimab trial. Results the study describes overall, beyond this receptor: Low levels of normalized T-cell clonal expansion were also seen in some patients who did not respond. In the 0.1-3.0 mg/kg groups, partial responders were among the patients with the lowest normalized peripheral clonal expansion, particularly in CD8+ T cells. The antigen specificity of the clonally expanded peripheral T cells was not determined. At doses from 0.1 to 3.0 mg/kg, clonal expansion was seen in both CD4+ and CD8+ blood T cells between baseline and week 6. On average, CD8+ T cells showed more expanded clones than CD4+ T cells after ivuxolimab.

For CDR1 and CDR2, the germline V gene (reference sequence) lists LNHNV and YYDKDF. Unmatched junction bases come to 11, with V trimmed by 5 bases and J by 7 bases. The CDR3 has 17 amino acids, counting the end cysteine and phenylalanine. The retained sequence is limited to the CDR3, 51 bases, with the frame set at the first base. Genomic DNA was extracted from sorted cells for sequencing of the TCRbeta CDR3 region. The immunoSEQ Assay was used for sequencing of TCRbeta CDR3 regions. TCRdb re-hosts the immuneACCESS table, in-frame sequences only. Its copies lack some clones; in the studies checked, an unresolved V gene accounts for under half of them, and the cause for the rest is not known. The sample table records 30,000 to 45,000 clones; 87% of these occur just once. The ten largest clones add up to more than 25% of the sample. The trial excluded patients who had a history of autoimmune disease or were on systemic immunosuppression. Peripheral blood for TCR sequencing was drawn from every dose cohort at baseline, at cycle 4 day 1 and at cycle 7 day 1. The samples were drawn from a first-in-human, open-label, multicenter phase I dose-escalation trial of ivuxolimab. Adults with locally advanced or metastatic head and neck squamous cell, hepatocellular, melanoma or renal cell carcinoma were enrolled in the trial. Before TCR sequencing, CD4+ and CD8+ T cells were separately sorted from peripheral blood.

Points on this clone: This receptor's antigen is unknown. No base-level quality is on record; no much larger clone is a single base apart.

The rearrangement joined TRBV15 to TRBJ1-4, with 12 middle bases fitting TRBD1. The clonotype was recovered from an adult with an advanced solid tumor such as melanoma, head and neck, liver or kidney cancer. The specimen was CD4+ or CD8+ T cells sorted from blood, collected in a trial of the OX40 agonist ivuxolimab. In nucleotide form, the sequence is TGTGCCACCAGCGGCGGGACAGGGGGCGCCGTAGGTGAAAAACTGTTTTTT. It specifies CATSGGTGGAVGEKLFF. Joined to the reference TRBV15 and TRBJ1-4 proteins, this CDR3 gives the full variable domain: DAMVIQNPRYQVTQFGKPVTLSCSQTLNHNVMYWYQQKSSQAPKLLFHYYDKDFNNEADTPDNFQSRRPNTSFCFLDIRSPGLGDTAMYLCATSGGTGGAVGEKLFFGSGTQLSVL.